This T cell receptor (beta chain) is from a study of CD8 T cells in Susac syndrome. cDNA came from roughly 0.53 to 1 ug RNA primed by random hexamers. Multiplex immunoSEQ PCR targeted 54 Vbeta and 13 Jbeta TCR beta segments. TCRdb recomputed calls from the immunoSEQ multiplex PCR reads with MiXCR, one row per CDR3 protein. The data contain about 190,000 distinct CDR3 sequences, 95% of them singletons. This CDR3 is 16 amino acids long. Per the germline V gene, CDR1 is SGDLS and CDR2 is YYNGEE. Trimming took 0 bases from V and 1 from J, leaving 10 bases between them. The sequencing sample was made of CD4+ T cells from PBMCs. The clonotype comes from a human donor in good health. The gene calls are TRBV9 and TRBJ2-2, with D tentatively TRBD1 (5 bases). The CDR3: CASSVVAGKNTGELFF. The DNA of the CDR3 is TGTGCCAGCAGCGTAGTGGCAGGGAAGAACACCGGGGAGCTGTTTTTT.